The 24 T cell receptor beta chains below come from one sample, sequenced in a study of control samples from healthy donors and cancer patients. Assay: immunoSEQ multiplex PCR; the TCRdb copy retains only in-frame clones and omits some. This table holds about 250,000 clones, about four fifths found once. The sequenced sample consisted of PBMCs. Source of these receptors: a woman aged 55 to 70 with lung cancer.

This chain uses TRBV28 with TRBJ1-1; 7 bases are a match to TRBD1. The V and J ends lost 1 base and 4 bases, in that order; junction bases with no gene match: 6. Germline lookup yields CDR1 MDHEN and CDR2 SYDVKM. The CDR3 contains 15 residues. This CDR3 is CASSLSTGSPTEAFF. CDR3 DNA sequence: TGTGCCAGCAGTTTATCGACAGGGTCCCCCACTGAAGCTTTCTTT.

This chain uses TRBV7-9 with TRBJ2-1; the match to TRBD2 covers 8 bases. CDR1 and CDR2 from the germline V gene are SEHNR and FQNEAQ (reference sequence). The CDR3 spans 15 residues. J lost 3 bases, V lost 5 bases, and 6 bases had no gene match. This CDR3 reads CASSPASGYYNEQFF. For the CDR3, the DNA is TGTGCCAGCAGCCCGGCTAGCGGGTACTACAATGAGCAGTTCTTC.

The chain combines TRBV10-2 with TRBJ2-5; D is perhaps TRBD1 or TRBD2 (5 bases each). The CDR3 runs to 14 residues. Germline CDR1 reads WSHSY; CDR2 reads SAAADI. The V gene lost 10 bases and the J gene lost 0 bases, with 15 bases spanning the gap. CDR3 amino acids: CATTSTGHQETQYF. DNA of the CDR3: TGCGCCACCACCTCTACGGGACACCAAGAGACCCAGTACTTC.

The V call is TRBV7-3, the J call TRBJ1-6, with TRBD1 matching over 7 bases. Trimming removed 1 base from V and 9 bases from J; junction bases left unmatched: 9. CDR3 length: 16 residues. The germline gives CDR1 SGHTA, CDR2 FQGTGA. The DNA for the CDR3 is TGTGCCAGCAGCTTAAGAGGAGGGCAGGGGGTTTCACCCCTCCACTTT. Its translation is CASSLRGGQGVSPLHF.

The genes are TRBV19 and TRBJ2-7; 11 bases fit TRBD2. CDR1 LNHDA and CDR2 SQIVND come from the germline V gene (reference sequence). With V trimmed by 6 bases and J by 4 bases, 8 bases remained unmatched. This CDR3 region has 15 residues. The CDR3 DNA is TGTGCCAGTAGCAGACTAGCGGGAAGGATTTACGAGCAGTACTTC. It specifies CASSRLAGRIYEQYF.

The chain recombines TRBV10-3 with TRBJ2-1, with 14 nucleotides matching TRBD2. The V gene's germline CDR1 is ENHRY and CDR2 SYGVKD. Unmatched junction bases numbered 6, after V lost 3 bases and J lost 5 bases. The CDR3 consists of 17 residues. CDR3 bases: TGTGCCATCAGTGAATGGACTAGCGGGGGGCGAAACAATGAGCAGTTCTTC. It translates to CAISEWTSGGRNNEQFF.

The V gene is TRBV12-3 or TRBV12-4, the J gene TRBJ2-7, with a weak D call TRBD1 (5 bases). This CDR3 region has 12 residues. The V and J ends lost 5 bases and 2 bases respectively, with 7 bases between them. The CDR3 is CASSQGPYEQYF. The DNA for the CDR3 is TGTGCCAGCAGTCAGGGCCCCTACGAGCAGTACTTC.

This chain uses TRBV18 with TRBJ1-1, with 9 bases that match TRBD1. V gave up 2 bases and J gave up 7 bases; unmatched junction bases: 5. This CDR3 has 14 amino acids. CDR1 and CDR2 (germline): KGHSH, LQKENI. The CDR3 coding sequence is TGTGCCAGCTCACCAACAGGGGGCGAGGGTGAAGCTTTCTTT. Translated: CASSPTGGEGEAFF.

The chain couples TRBV11-3 to TRBJ2-1, with D perhaps assigned TRBD1 or TRBD2 (5 bases each). Trimming removed 7 bases at V and 6 bases at J, with 13 bases between. The CDR3 is 13 residues long. CDR1 and CDR2 (germline): SGHNT, YENEEA. The CDR3: CASKRGVGNEQFF. For the CDR3, the DNA is TGTGCCAGCAAGCGAGGGGTCGGCAATGAGCAGTTCTTC.

This chain connects TRBV16 to TRBJ1-5; 7 bases line up with TRBD1. Germline CDR1 is KGHSY and CDR2 is FQNENV. This CDR3 spans 14 amino acids. J was trimmed by 0 bases and V by 4 bases; bases with no gene match: 0. CDR3 residues: CASSPGGSNQPQHF. CDR3 nucleotides: TGTGCCAGCAGCCCAGGGGGTAGCAATCAGCCCCAGCATTTT.

V usage is TRBV10-3 and J usage is TRBJ1-5; TRBD1 agrees at 9 bases. Germline assignment: CDR1 ENHRY and CDR2 SYGVKD. The CDR3 covers 15 residues. After removal of 2 bases from V and 6 bases from J, the junction contained 5 bases not matched to a gene. The chain's CDR3 is CAISEGGTGSQPQHF. CDR3 in DNA: TGTGCCATCAGTGAGGGGGGGACAGGGTCTCAGCCCCAGCATTTT.

V is TRBV4-2 and J is TRBJ2-7; D not resolved. V gave up 4 bases and J gave up 1 base, with 14 bases separating them. The CDR3 runs to 15 residues. Looked up from germline, CDR1 is LGHNA and CDR2 is YNFKEQ. The CDR3: CASSPDPLASYEQYF. CDR3 DNA sequence: TGTGCCAGCAGCCCCGATCCCCTGGCGTCCTACGAGCAGTACTTC.

The rearrangement uses TRBV3-1 (or the pseudogene TRBV3-2) and TRBJ1-2; a possible D gene is TRBD1 (6 bases). The germline V and J ends were trimmed by 1 base and 0 bases, with 9 bases remaining between them. The germline gives CDR1 LGHDT, CDR2 YNNKEL (reference sequence). This CDR3 spans 15 amino acids. In DNA form, the CDR3 reads TGTGCCAGCAGCCAAGGGGGGACACCTAACTATGGCTACACCTTC. This gives the protein CASSQGGTPNYGYTF.

The V call is TRBV5-4, the J call TRBJ2-3, with 8 bases aligning to TRBD2. The CDR3 has 16 amino acids. CDR1 and CDR2 (germline): SGHNT, YYREEE (reference sequence). J gave up 5 bases and V 4 bases, and 12 bases lay outside the gene matches. This CDR3 reads CASSPTGGGSLDTQYF. The CDR3 DNA is TGTGCCAGCAGCCCCACAGGCGGGGGGTCGTTAGATACGCAGTATTTT. The complete variable domain, with remaining parts taken from reference TRBV5-4 and TRBJ2-3, reads ETGVTQSPTHLIKTRGQQVTLRCSSQSGHNTVSWYQQALGQGPQFIFQYYREEENGRGNFPPRFSGLQFPNYSSELNVNALELDDSALYLCASSPTGGGSLDTQYFGPGTRLTVL.

The chain combines TRBV5-8 with TRBJ2-5; D possibly corresponds to TRBD2 (5 bases). From germline, CDR1 is SGHTS and CDR2 YDEGEE. The CDR3 extends over 13 amino acids. With 1 base removed from V and 5 bases from J, the gap between germline ends came to 9 bases. CDR3 in amino acids: CASSLTGYETQYF. DNA of the CDR3: TGTGCCAGCAGCTTGACGGGGTACGAGACCCAGTACTTC.

The chain couples TRBV28 to TRBJ2-1; 9 nucleotides line up with TRBD1. Germline V gives CDR1 MDHEN, CDR2 SYDVKM. The V gene end was trimmed by 8 bases and the J gene end by 6 bases; junction bases not matched to a gene: 11. CDR3 length equals 15 residues. CDR3 protein: CASQGWDREANEQFF. CDR3 coding DNA: TGTGCCAGCCAGGGTTGGGACAGGGAGGCCAATGAGCAGTTCTTC. Variable domain in full (rest from reference TRBV28 and TRBJ2-1): DVKVTQSSRYLVKRTGEKVFLECVQDMDHENMFWYRQDPGLGLRLIYFSYDVKMKEKGDIPEGYSVSREKKERFSLILESASTNQTSMYLCASQGWDREANEQFFGPGTRLTVL.

This clone was detected only once. This rearrangement joins TRBV5-1 to TRBJ1-4; 7 positions match TRBD1. Unmatched junction bases numbered 9, after V lost 2 bases and J lost 8 bases. This CDR3 comprises 15 residues. Germline V gene sequence: CDR1 SGHRS, CDR2 YFSETQ. CDR3: CASSLGTQGGEKLFF. The CDR3 DNA sequence: TGCGCCAGCAGCTTAGGAACCCAGGGGGGGGAAAAACTGTTTTTT.

J is TRBJ2-7 and V is TRBV30, with unresolved D. V shed 1 base and J shed 5 bases, with 6 bases lying between them. Germline V CDR1 and CDR2: GTSNPN, SVGIG (reference sequence). This CDR3 has 11 amino acids. This CDR3 reads CAWSAYDEQYF. DNA for the CDR3: TGTGCCTGGAGTGCCTACGACGAGCAGTACTTC.

This chain joins TRBV30 and TRBJ1-1; no firm D call. Germline assignment: CDR1 GTSNPN and CDR2 SVGIG (reference sequence). This CDR3 region has 13 residues. Between the trimmed V and J ends, which lost 0 bases and 1 base, there was a span of 6 bases. The CDR3 sequence is CAWSVNRNTEAFF. The DNA for the CDR3 is TGTGCCTGGAGTGTCAACAGGAACACTGAAGCTTTCTTT.

The V call is TRBV5-6, the J call TRBJ1-2; tentatively, D is TRBD1 (6 bases). The V end was cut by 4 bases, the J end by 6 bases, with 13 bases between. The germline V gene has CDR1 SGHDT and CDR2 YYEEEE. The length of the CDR3 is 13 residues. The CDR3 is CASSVRGGDGYTF. The DNA for the CDR3 is TGTGCCAGCAGCGTCCGTGGGGGCGATGGCTACACCTTC.

The chain has TRBV18 and TRBJ1-1; the D gene is possibly TRBD1 (5 bases). This CDR3 contains 17 residues. Trimming took 1 base from V and 0 from J, leaving 15 bases between them. Germline values: CDR1 KGHSH, CDR2 LQKENI. For the CDR3, the DNA is TGTGCCAGCTCACCACGGGACCCGGGGACGATGAACACTGAAGCTTTCTTT. Amino acid sequence: CASSPRDPGTMNTEAFF.

V usage is TRBV11-1 and J usage is TRBJ2-7, with no clear D. CDR1 is SGHAT and CDR2 is FQDESV in the germline V gene (reference sequence). CDR3 length: 12 amino acids. Trimming removed 1 base at V and 4 bases at J, with 5 bases between. The CDR3 sequence is CASSLGQYEQYF. Here the CDR3 DNA reads TGTGCCAGCAGCTTAGGGCAGTACGAGCAGTACTTC.

The chain employs TRBV10-3 and TRBJ1-1, with a weak D call TRBD1 (5 bases). Germline CDR1 ENHRY, CDR2 SYGVKD. V lost 11 bases and J lost 0, with 16 bases in between. CDR3 size: 14 residues. Here the CDR3 reads CASRPAGLNTEAFF. The CDR3 DNA is TGTGCCTCCAGGCCGGCGGGGCTGAACACTGAAGCTTTCTTT.

About this clone: The same CDR3 can be traced to other DNA sequences in this sample. The V and J genes are TRBV20-1 and TRBJ1-1, with no clear D. The CDR3 is 10 residues long. Germline V gene lookup returns CDR1 DFQATT and CDR2 SNEGSKA (reference sequence). V was cut by 1 base and J by 4 bases, with 1 base left in between. The CDR3 sequence: CSARGTEAFF. The CDR3 DNA reads as TGCAGTGCTAGAGGCACTGAAGCTTTCTTT.